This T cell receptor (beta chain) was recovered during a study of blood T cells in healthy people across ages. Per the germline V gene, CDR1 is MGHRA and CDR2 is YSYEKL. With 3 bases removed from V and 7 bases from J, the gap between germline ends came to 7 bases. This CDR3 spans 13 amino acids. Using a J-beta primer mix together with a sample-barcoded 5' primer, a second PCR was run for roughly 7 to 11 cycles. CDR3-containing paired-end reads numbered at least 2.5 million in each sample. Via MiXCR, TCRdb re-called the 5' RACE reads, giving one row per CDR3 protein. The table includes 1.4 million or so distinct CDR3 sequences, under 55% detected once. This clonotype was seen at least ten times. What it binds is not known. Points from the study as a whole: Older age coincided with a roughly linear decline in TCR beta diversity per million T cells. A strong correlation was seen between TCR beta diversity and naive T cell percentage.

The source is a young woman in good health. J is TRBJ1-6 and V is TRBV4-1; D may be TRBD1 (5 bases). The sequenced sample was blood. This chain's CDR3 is CASSHRGNSPLHF. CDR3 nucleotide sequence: TGCGCCAGCAGCCACCGGGGCAATTCACCCCTCCACTTT.